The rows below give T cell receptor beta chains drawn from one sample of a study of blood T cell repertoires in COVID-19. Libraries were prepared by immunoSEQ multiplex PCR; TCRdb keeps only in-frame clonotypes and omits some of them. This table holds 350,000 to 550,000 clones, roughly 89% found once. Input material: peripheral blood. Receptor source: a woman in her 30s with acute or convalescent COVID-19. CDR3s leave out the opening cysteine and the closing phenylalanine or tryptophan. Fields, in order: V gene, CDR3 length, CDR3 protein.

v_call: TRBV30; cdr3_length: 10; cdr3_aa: AWRGGRETQY
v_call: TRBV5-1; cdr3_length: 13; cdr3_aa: ASSTSGASTDTQY
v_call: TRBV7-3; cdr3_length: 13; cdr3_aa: ASSPQARGIDGYT
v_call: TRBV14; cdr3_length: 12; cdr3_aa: ASSPAGASYEQY
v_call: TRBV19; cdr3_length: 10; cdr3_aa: ASSRGDQPQH
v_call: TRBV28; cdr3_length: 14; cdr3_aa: ASSRGTSGDYNEQF
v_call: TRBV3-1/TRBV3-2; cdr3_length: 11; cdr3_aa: ASSLLPTGELF
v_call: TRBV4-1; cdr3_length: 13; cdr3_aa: ASSQVRLAGREQF
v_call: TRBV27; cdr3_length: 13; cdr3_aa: ASSERSSYNSPLH
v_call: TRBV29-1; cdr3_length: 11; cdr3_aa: STRGGTGYEQY
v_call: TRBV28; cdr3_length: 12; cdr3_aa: ASSLNRAPYEQY
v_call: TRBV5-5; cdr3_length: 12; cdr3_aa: ASSLLWNTGELF
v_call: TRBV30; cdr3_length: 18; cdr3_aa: AWSIFSQQGEIPDYQPQH
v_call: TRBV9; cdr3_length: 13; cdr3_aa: ASSVDGALGGELF
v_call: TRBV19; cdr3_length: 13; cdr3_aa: ASSPVLVAKNIQY
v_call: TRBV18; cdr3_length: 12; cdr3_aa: ASSPGVDANVLT
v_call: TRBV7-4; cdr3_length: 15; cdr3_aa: ASSLVEGALGNSPLH
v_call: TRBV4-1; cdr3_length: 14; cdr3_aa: ASSQGWTVNTGELF
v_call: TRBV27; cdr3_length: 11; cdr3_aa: ASAVGGNTEAF